This T cell receptor (beta chain) appears in the sequencing data of a study of response to subunit inactivated influenza vaccine. TCRdb recomputed calls from the RT-PCR reads with MiXCR, one row per CDR3 protein. The sample has hundreds of thousands of distinct CDR3 sequences, 15% to 20% seen once; the top ten hold roughly 11%. Whole-study findings and limits: Each seasonal flu vaccination may recruit only limited new T cells, authors suggested.

Comments on this clonotype: Its antigen is not known.

The ends were cut back, 2 bases at V and 11 bases at J, with 22 bases in the middle. Germline lookup yields CDR1 SGHRS and CDR2 YFSETQ. The CDR3 covers 16 residues. The genes are TRBV5-1 and TRBJ2-2; D unclear. The sequence was obtained from a man aged 50 to 60 who received an inactivated influenza vaccine. Sequencing used PBMCs from blood, obtained more than 4 days after vaccination. This CDR3 reads CASSLPRARADGELFF. CDR3 in DNA: TGCGCCAGCAGCTTACCCCGGGCACGAGCCGACGGAGAGCTGTTTTTT.